This TCR beta chain was obtained from a study of blood T cell repertoires in COVID-19. About the research overall: Samples representing acute and convalescent COVID-19 were sourced from the United States, Italy and Spain.

V shed 8 bases and J 1 base; nucleotides not matched to a gene: 11. This CDR3 is 15 amino acids long. CDR1 is MNHEY and CDR2 is SMNVEV in the germline V gene (reference sequence). Clones were read by immunoSEQ multiplex PCR, and TCRdb kept only the in-frame ones, dropping some. The sample records 200,000 or so clones, 70% to 85% being singletons. The rearrangement links TRBV27 to TRBJ2-7; 7 bases line up with TRBD1. The sequencing input was peripheral blood. The TCR originated in a human donor with acute or convalescent COVID-19. The donor label of this sample is uncertain. The CDR3 region has the DNA TGTGCCAGCCAGAAAAAGGGGGCCGGGTCCTACGAGCAGTACTTC. This translates into CASQKKGAGSYEQYF.